This T cell receptor beta chain was identified in a study of blood T cells in healthy people across ages. The CDR3 spans 15 residues. The V gene lost 11 bases and the J gene lost 4 bases, with 21 bases spanning the gap. Germline V gene sequence: CDR1 MNHEY, CDR2 SMNVEV (reference sequence). A sample-barcoded 5' primer and a J-beta primer mix were used in a second PCR of about 7 to 11 cycles. TCRdb re-called the 5' RACE reads with MiXCR, one entry per CDR3 protein. The table lists roughly 900,000 distinct CDR3 sequences, around 30% of them singletons. The chain combines TRBV27 with TRBJ2-1; possibly TRBD2 for D (5 bases). The clonotype was recovered from a woman older than 75 in good health. The sequenced material came from blood. CDR3 sequence reads: CAAAVSGSKYNEQFF. DNA of the CDR3: TGTGCCGCCGCCGTCTCGGGGTCGAAATACAATGAGCAGTTCTTC.